This T cell receptor (beta chain) was recorded in a study of blood T cell repertoires in COVID-19. Study-wide background: Sources were T cells, B-cell-depleted T cells, or PBMCs; the material itself was cDNA or gDNA.

Germline trimming cut 4 bases from V and 6 bases from J; bases unmatched to any gene: 7. The CDR3 has 15 residues. Germline loops: CDR1 LGHDT, CDR2 YNNKEL (reference sequence). Enrolled through a virtual design, the participants were between roughly 18 and 90 years of age and came from about two dozen US areas. Allocation to cohorts depended on clinical history reported by the participants. In the original processing: Using reference gene primer amplification, nucleated cell counts were estimated. Measured with immunoSEQ multiplex PCR; TCRdb has only the in-frame clones, and not every one. V, J and clone size were drawn from that table, and D and trimming were deduced from the DNA. Of under 200,000 clones listed, about 84% are singletons.

The chain recombines TRBV3-1 (or the pseudogene TRBV3-2) with TRBJ2-7; 12 positions agree with TRBD2. The sample taken for sequencing was PBMCs or T cells enriched from blood (not recorded which). The sequence was collected from a middle-aged man with acute COVID-19. CDR3 in DNA: TGTGCCAGCAGCCCACTAGCGGGAGGATCTGCCGAGCAGTACTTC. Translation: CASSPLAGGSAEQYF.